The 23 T cell receptor beta chains in this list originate from one sample, sequenced in a study of CD8 T cells in Susac syndrome. An input of roughly 0.5 to 1 ug of RNA was subjected to reverse transcription using random hexamers. TCRdb used MiXCR to reprocess the immunoSEQ multiplex PCR reads, holding one entry per CDR3 protein. In the table there are 160,000 or so distinct CDR3 sequences, 92% of which are singletons. The material sequenced was CD4+ T cells from PBMCs. Receptors originate from a human donor in good health.

The chain is built from TRBV20-1 and TRBJ1-2; 8 bases align to TRBD1. This CDR3 has 15 amino acids. Germline V lookup: CDR1 DFQATT, CDR2 SNEGSKA (reference sequence). Trimming at V came to 1 base and at J to 2 bases, leaving 6 bases not matched to a gene. CDR3 in amino acids: CSARGPGQGNYGYTF. The CDR3 DNA is TGCAGTGCTAGAGGCCCCGGACAGGGCAACTATGGCTACACCTTC.

The chain has TRBV30 and TRBJ2-1; 10 positions match TRBD2. V trimming: 0 bases; J trimming: 8 bases; junction bases outside the gene matches: 4. CDR3 size: 14 residues. CDR1 GTSNPN and CDR2 SVGIG come from the germline V gene (reference sequence). CDR3 loop: CAWSVGTSVDEQFF. CDR3 in DNA: TGTGCCTGGAGTGTTGGGACTAGCGTTGATGAGCAGTTCTTC. Filled out from reference TRBV30 and TRBJ2-1, the complete variable domain reads SQTIHQWPATLVQPVGSPLSLECTVEGTSNPNLYWYRQAAGRGLQLLFYSVGIGQISSEVPQNLSASRPQDRQFILSSKKLLLSDSGFYLCAWSVGTSVDEQFFGPGTRLTVL.

The genes are TRBV6-2 or TRBV6-3 and TRBJ2-7, with TRBD1 matching over 8 bases. V lost 4 bases, J lost 6 bases, and 8 bases stayed unmatched. This CDR3 has 14 residues. Germline V lookup: CDR1 MNHEY, CDR2 SVGEGT. The CDR3 DNA sequence: TGTGCCAGCAGTTCGCCGGACAGGGCGACCGAGCAGTACTTC. Translated, it gives CASSSPDRATEQYF.

This chain uses TRBV25-1 with TRBJ2-7; no clear D. CDR1 is MGHDK, CDR2 SYGVNS, per germline. V was clipped by 8 bases and J by 4 bases, with 9 bases between them. The CDR3 is made up of 11 amino acids. This chain's CDR3 is CASRASYEQYF. CDR3 bases: TGTGCCAGCCGTGCGTCGTACGAGCAGTACTTC.

In nucleotides, the CDR3 is TGTGCCAGCAGTTTTGGACCCCGGGAGCTGTTTTTT. Protein sequence: CASSFGPRELFF. This chain links TRBV12-3 or TRBV12-4 with TRBJ2-2, with D uncertain. The V and J ends lost 3 bases and 9 bases respectively, with 8 bases between them. The CDR3 extends over 12 amino acids.

This clonotype came up once. V is TRBV6-2 or TRBV6-3 and J is TRBJ2-2, with TRBD1 as a possible D gene (7 bases). The V gene's germline CDR1 is MNHEY and CDR2 SVGEGT. Trimming left V 5 bases short and J 6 bases short, with 13 bases between. The CDR3 has 14 residues. The CDR3 nucleotides are TGTGCCAGCAGTCAGGACAGGAGGGCCGGGGAGCTGTTTTTT. The encoded protein is CASSQDRRAGELFF.

The chain joins TRBV29-1 to TRBJ1-2; 10 nucleotides line up with TRBD1. With 2 bases clipped from V and 4 bases from J, the junction kept 4 bases outside the gene matches. CDR1 SQVTM and CDR2 ANQGSEA come from the germline V gene. The CDR3 spans 14 residues. The CDR3 DNA reads TGCAGCGTTGAAAAGGACAGGGGGTCCTATGGCTACACCTTC. Translating it yields CSVEKDRGSYGYTF.

This chain connects TRBV29-1 to TRBJ2-7; D assignment may be TRBD1 or TRBD2 (5 bases each). With 6 bases removed from V and 1 base from J, the gap between germline ends came to 13 bases. The CDR3 runs 13 residues. CDR1 SQVTM and CDR2 ANQGSEA come from the germline V gene. This CDR3 reads CSVAEWGSYEQYF. DNA for the CDR3: TGCAGCGTCGCCGAATGGGGGTCCTACGAGCAGTACTTC.

As concerns this clonotype: Compared with germline, one end of the junction differs, possibly owing to a read error. The chain uses TRBV7-9 and TRBJ2-3, with D hard to call. This CDR3 is 13 amino acids long. Per germline, CDR1 SEHNR and CDR2 FQNEAQ (reference sequence). CDR3 region: CASSLDNTDTQYF. The CDR3 DNA reads TGTGCCAGCAGTTTAGACAACACAGATACGCAGTATTTT.

CDR3 in amino acids: CASSDRAHQETQYF. CDR3 nucleotide sequence: TGTGCCAGCAGTGACAGGGCCCACCAAGAGACCCAGTACTTC. This rearrangement joins TRBV12-3 or TRBV12-4 to TRBJ2-5; 7 nucleotides agree with TRBD1. The CDR3 loop spans 14 amino acids. Unmatched junction bases numbered 3, after V lost 5 bases and J lost 0 bases.

The chain links TRBV20-1 to TRBJ2-3, with 8 bases identical to TRBD1. Trimming cost V 7 bases and J 2 bases; bases outside gene matches: 8. CDR3 length: 14 residues. The germline V gene has CDR1 DFQATT and CDR2 SNEGSKA (reference sequence). The CDR3 sequence is CSVTDRANTDTQYF. The CDR3 region has the DNA TGCAGTGTCACGGACAGGGCTAACACAGATACGCAGTATTTT.

This clonotype showed up just a few times. Here the CDR3 DNA reads TGTGCCAGCAGCCCATTAGCGGGAGTCTACAATGAGCAGTTCTTC. Its protein product is CASSPLAGVYNEQFF. J is TRBJ2-1 and V is TRBV7-3; 9 nucleotides align to TRBD2. The CDR3 is 15 residues long. Germline-derived CDR1 and CDR2 are SGHTA and FQGTGA. Trimming removed 5 bases from V and 3 bases from J; junction bases left unmatched: 5.

The rearrangement joins TRBV12-3 or TRBV12-4 to TRBJ2-3; 8 nucleotides match TRBD1. V lost 7 bases and J lost 3; bases outside the gene matches: 6. This CDR3 region has 14 residues. CDR3 DNA sequence: TGTGCCAGCACCCGTGACAGGGGAACAGATACGCAGTATTTT. As protein: CASTRDRGTDTQYF.

This chain connects TRBV20-1 to TRBJ1-1; D uncertain. The CDR3 has 14 amino acids. V gave up 3 bases and J gave up 3 bases, with 14 bases separating them. In germline, CDR1 is DFQATT, CDR2 SNEGSKA (reference sequence). CDR3 in amino acids: CSASPGKKYTEAFF. The CDR3 DNA reads as TGCAGTGCTAGTCCGGGGAAGAAGTACACTGAAGCTTTCTTT.

This chain joins TRBV4-2 and TRBJ2-7; the D gene is possibly TRBD2 (6 bases). CDR3 size: 11 residues. Germline-derived CDR1 and CDR2 are LGHNA and YNFKEQ. The V and J ends lost 0 bases and 13 bases respectively, with 10 bases between them. Written as DNA, the CDR3 is TGTGCCAGCAGCCAAGACGAGCGGGTCTACTTC. It codes for CASSQDERVYF.

The J gene is TRBJ2-5, the V gene TRBV10-3; D unresolved. The length of the CDR3 is 14 residues. V was cut by 3 bases and J by 0 bases, with 8 bases left in between. Germline-derived CDR1 and CDR2 are ENHRY and SYGVKD. Here the CDR3 reads CAISETDHQETQYF. In DNA form, the CDR3 reads TGTGCCATCAGTGAAACAGACCACCAAGAGACCCAGTACTTC.

This chain links TRBV5-4 with TRBJ2-5, with 7 bases identical to TRBD1. Germline assignment: CDR1 SGHNT and CDR2 YYREEE (reference sequence). The J segment lost 1 base and the V segment lost 0 bases, leaving 3 bases of the junction unmatched. CDR3 size: 15 residues. The CDR3 reads CASSLDRGFQETQYF. The CDR3 nucleotides read TGTGCCAGCAGCTTGGACAGGGGCTTCCAAGAGACCCAGTACTTC.

The J gene is TRBJ1-1, the V gene TRBV19; 7 nucleotides line up with TRBD1. CDR3 length: 15 residues. CDR1 LNHDA and CDR2 SQIVND come from the germline V gene (reference sequence). Trimming at V came to 3 bases and at J to 1 base, leaving 5 bases not matched to a gene. CDR3 in DNA: TGTGCCAGTAGTATGAGACAGGGTGGGAACACTGAAGCTTTCTTT. Its translation is CASSMRQGGNTEAFF.

CDR3 sequence (DNA): TGTGCCAGCAGCCAAGAACCGGGGGGACGCGAGCAGTACTTC. Protein product: CASSQEPGGREQYF. The chain employs TRBV3-1 and TRBJ2-7; 7 bases line up with TRBD2. The germline gives CDR1 LGHDT, CDR2 YNNKEL (reference sequence). With 0 bases clipped from V and 6 bases from J, the junction kept 5 bases outside the gene matches. The CDR3 is made up of 14 amino acids.

The DNA of the CDR3 is TGTGCCAGCACCTTAACTGGGGGGGCCCAGTACTTC. Translation gives CASTLTGGAQYF. V and J are TRBV12-3 or TRBV12-4 and TRBJ2-4, with TRBD2 as a possible D gene (7 bases). Trimming cost V 7 bases and J 13 bases, with 17 bases left between them. This CDR3 is built from 12 residues.

The rearrangement uses TRBV5-1 and TRBJ2-4; 8 nucleotides line up with TRBD1. The V and J ends lost 5 bases and 1 base, in that order; junction bases with no gene match: 17. Germline loops: CDR1 SGHRS, CDR2 YFSETQ. CDR3 length: 19 amino acids. CDR3 DNA sequence: TGCGCCAGCAGTGCCGGGACAGGACATGTAAAAATCGCCAAAAACATTCAGTACTTC. This codes for CASSAGTGHVKIAKNIQYF. The whole variable domain, filled in from reference TRBV5-1 and TRBJ2-4, reads KAGVTQTPRYLIKTRGQQVTLSCSPISGHRSVSWYQQTPGQGLQFLFEYFSETQRNKGNFPGRFSGRQFSNSRSEMNVSTLELGDSALYLCASSAGTGHVKIAKNIQYFGAGTRLSVL.

This rearrangement joins TRBV7-2 to TRBJ2-5; the D gene is possibly TRBD2 (6 bases). The CDR3 contains 13 residues. Germline V gives CDR1 SGHTA, CDR2 FQGNSA. V lost 5 bases and J 1 base, leaving 8 bases between the germline ends. The CDR3 nucleotides are TGTGCCAGCAGCGCGGGGATCCAAGAGACCCAGTACTTC. Translating it yields CASSAGIQETQYF.

The chain recombines TRBV27 with TRBJ2-2; the D is unclear. The V gene lost 5 bases and the J gene lost 6 bases, with 7 bases spanning the gap. The CDR3 sequence is 12 residues long. Per the germline V gene, CDR1 is MNHEY and CDR2 is SMNVEV (reference sequence). The CDR3 DNA is TGTGCCAGCAGTCAGAAATCCGGGGAGCTGTTTTTT. This codes for CASSQKSGELFF.